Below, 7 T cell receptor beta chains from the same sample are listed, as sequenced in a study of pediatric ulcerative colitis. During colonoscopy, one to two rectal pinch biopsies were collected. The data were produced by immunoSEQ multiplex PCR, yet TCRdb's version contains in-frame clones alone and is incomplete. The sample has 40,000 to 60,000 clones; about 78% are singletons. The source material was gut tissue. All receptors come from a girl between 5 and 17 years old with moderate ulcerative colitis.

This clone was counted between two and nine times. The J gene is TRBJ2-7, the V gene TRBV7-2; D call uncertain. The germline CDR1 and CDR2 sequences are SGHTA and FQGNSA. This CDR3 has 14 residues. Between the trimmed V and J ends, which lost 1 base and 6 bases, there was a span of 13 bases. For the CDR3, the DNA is TGTGCCAGCAGCTTAGGTCCCGCCCGTGGCGAGCAGTACTTC. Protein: CASSLGPARGEQYF.

CDR3 coding DNA: TGTGCCTGGAGTGTAAGGGTGGCCGGGGAGCTGTTTTTT. Its protein product is CAWSVRVAGELFF. The rearrangement joins TRBV30 to TRBJ2-2, with no clear D. The ends were cut back, 0 bases at V and 6 bases at J, with 8 bases in the middle. Germline CDR1 reads GTSNPN; CDR2 reads SVGIG (reference sequence). The CDR3 consists of 13 residues.

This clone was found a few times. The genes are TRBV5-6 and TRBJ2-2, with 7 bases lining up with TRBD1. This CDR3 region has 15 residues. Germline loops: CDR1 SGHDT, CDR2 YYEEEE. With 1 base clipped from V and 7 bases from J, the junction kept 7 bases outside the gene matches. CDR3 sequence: CASSLRGLSIGELFF. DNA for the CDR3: TGTGCCAGCAGCTTGAGGGGGCTGAGTATCGGGGAGCTGTTTTTT.

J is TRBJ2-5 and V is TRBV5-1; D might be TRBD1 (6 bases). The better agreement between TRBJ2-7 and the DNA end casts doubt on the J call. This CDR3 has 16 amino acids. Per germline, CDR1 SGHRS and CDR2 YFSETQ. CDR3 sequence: CASSPPTGSSSYEQYF. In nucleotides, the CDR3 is TGCGCCAGCAGCCCACCGACAGGATCTTCCTCCTACGAGCAGTACTTC.

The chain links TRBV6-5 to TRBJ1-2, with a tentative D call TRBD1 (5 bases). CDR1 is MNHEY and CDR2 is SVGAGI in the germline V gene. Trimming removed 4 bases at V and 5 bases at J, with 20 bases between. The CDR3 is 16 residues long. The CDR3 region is CASSSLNGQGGYGYTF. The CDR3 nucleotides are TGTGCCAGCAGTTCTTTGAACGGGCAGGGCGGTTATGGCTACACCTTC.

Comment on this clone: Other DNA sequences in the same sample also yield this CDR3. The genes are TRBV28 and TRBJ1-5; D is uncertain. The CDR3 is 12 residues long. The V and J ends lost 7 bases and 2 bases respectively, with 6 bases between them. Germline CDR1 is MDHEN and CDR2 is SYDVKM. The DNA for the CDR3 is TGTGCCAGCAAGGGAGGCAATCAGCCCCAGCATTTT. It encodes CASKGGNQPQHF.

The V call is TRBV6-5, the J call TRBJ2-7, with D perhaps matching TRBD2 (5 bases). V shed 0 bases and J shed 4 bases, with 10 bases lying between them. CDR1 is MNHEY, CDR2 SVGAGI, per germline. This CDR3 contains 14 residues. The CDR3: CASSYSRGVYEQYF. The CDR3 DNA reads TGTGCCAGCAGTTACTCCCGGGGAGTATACGAGCAGTACTTC.